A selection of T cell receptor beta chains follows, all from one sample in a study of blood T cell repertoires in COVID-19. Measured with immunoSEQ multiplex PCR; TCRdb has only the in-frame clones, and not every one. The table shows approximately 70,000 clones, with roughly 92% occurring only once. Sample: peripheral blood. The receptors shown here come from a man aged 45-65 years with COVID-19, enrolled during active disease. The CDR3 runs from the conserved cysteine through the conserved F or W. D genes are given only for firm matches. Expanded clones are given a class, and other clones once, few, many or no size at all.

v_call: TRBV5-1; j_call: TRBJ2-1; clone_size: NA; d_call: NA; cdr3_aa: CASSLGGLGTTYNEQFF; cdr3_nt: TGCGCCAGCAGCTTGGGGGGGCTCGGGACAACCTACAATGAGCAGTTCTTC
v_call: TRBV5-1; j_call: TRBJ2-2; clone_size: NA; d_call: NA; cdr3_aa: CASSLSQVTGELFF; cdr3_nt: TGCGCCAGCAGCTTGAGTCAGGTCACCGGGGAGCTGTTTTTT
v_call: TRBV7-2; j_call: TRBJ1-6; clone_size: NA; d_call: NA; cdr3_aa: CASSWTVFDSPLHF; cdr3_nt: TGTGCCAGCAGCTGGACAGTATTTGATTCACCCCTCCACTTT
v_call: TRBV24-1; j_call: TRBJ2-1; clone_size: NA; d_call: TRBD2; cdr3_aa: CATSDLVPGTSGTHNEQFF; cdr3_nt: TGTGCCACCAGTGATTTGGTCCCCGGGACTAGCGGGACGCACAATGAGCAGTTCTTC
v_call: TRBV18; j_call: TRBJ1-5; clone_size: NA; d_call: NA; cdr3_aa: CASSTNRVNQPQHF; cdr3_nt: TGTGCCAGCTCAACAAACAGGGTTAACCAGCCCCAGCATTTT
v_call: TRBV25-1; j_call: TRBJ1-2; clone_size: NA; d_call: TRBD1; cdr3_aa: CASSERGQGGDGYTF; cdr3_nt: TGTGCCAGCAGTGAACGCGGACAGGGCGGGGATGGCTACACCTTC
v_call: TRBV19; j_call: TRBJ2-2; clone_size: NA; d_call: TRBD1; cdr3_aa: CASSNTGGTGELFF; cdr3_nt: TGTGCCAGTAGTAATACAGGGGGCACCGGGGAGCTGTTTTTT
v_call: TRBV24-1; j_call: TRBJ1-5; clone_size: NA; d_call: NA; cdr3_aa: CATSVTGNQPQHF; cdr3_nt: TGTGCCACCAGCGTTACAGGGAATCAGCCCCAGCATTTT
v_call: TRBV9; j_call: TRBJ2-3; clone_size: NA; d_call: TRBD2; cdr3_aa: CASSVQAGAGFSTDTQYF; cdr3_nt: TGTGCCAGCAGCGTACAAGCGGGGGCAGGCTTTAGCACAGATACGCAGTATTTT
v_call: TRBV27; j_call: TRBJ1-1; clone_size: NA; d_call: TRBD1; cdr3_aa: CASSLVPIQGGTEAFF; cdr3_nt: TGTGCCAGCAGTTTGGTTCCGATTCAGGGGGGCACTGAAGCTTTCTTT
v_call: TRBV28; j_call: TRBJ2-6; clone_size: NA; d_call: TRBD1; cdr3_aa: CASSPAAGGSGANVLTF; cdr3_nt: TGTGCCAGCAGTCCGGCGGCAGGGGGCTCTGGGGCCAACGTCCTGACTTTC
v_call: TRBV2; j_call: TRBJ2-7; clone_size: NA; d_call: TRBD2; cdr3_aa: CASGRASYEQYF; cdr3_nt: TGTGCCAGCGGGAGGGCCTCCTACGAGCAGTACTTC
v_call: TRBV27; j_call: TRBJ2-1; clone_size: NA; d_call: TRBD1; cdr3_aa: CASSYRPGQGAAGDNEQFF; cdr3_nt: TGTGCCAGCAGTTACAGACCGGGACAGGGGGCAGCGGGCGACAATGAGCAGTTCTTC
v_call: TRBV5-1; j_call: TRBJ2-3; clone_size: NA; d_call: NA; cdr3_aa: CASSLESPDTDTQYF; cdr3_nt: TGCGCCAGCAGCTTGGAATCCCCAGATACAGATACGCAGTATTTT
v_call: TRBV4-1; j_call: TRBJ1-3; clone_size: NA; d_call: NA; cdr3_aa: CASSQVRNSGNTIYF; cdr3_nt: TGCGCCAGCAGCCAAGTCAGGAACTCTGGAAACACCATATATTTT
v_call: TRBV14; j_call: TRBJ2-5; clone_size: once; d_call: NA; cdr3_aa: CASSFRGTQETQYF; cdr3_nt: TGTGCCAGCAGCTTCAGGGGTACCCAAGAGACCCAGTACTTC
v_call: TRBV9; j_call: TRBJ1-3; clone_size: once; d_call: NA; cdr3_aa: CASSPDRSGNTIYF; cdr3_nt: TGTGCCAGCAGCCCCGACAGGTCTGGAAACACCATATATTTT
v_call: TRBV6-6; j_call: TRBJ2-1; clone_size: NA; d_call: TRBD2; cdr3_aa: CASSSRTSGSYNEQFF; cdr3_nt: TGTGCCAGCAGTTCCCGGACTAGCGGGTCCTACAATGAGCAGTTCTTC
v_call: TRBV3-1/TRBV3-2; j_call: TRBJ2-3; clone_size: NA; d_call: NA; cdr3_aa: CASKLLQGGGTDTQYF; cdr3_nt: TGTGCCAGCAAACTGCTACAGGGAGGGGGCACAGATACGCAGTATTTT
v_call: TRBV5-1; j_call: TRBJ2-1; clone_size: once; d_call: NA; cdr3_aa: CASSLAEGGHNEQFF; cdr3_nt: TGCGCCAGCAGCCTAGCGGAGGGGGGTCACAATGAGCAGTTCTTC
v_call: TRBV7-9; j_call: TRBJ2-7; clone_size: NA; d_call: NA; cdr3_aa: CASSLSVGEQYF; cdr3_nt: TGTGCCAGCAGCTTAAGCGTTGGTGAGCAGTACTTC
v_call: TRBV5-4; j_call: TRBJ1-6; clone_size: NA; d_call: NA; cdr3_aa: CASSSGDTYSF; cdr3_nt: TGTGCCAGCAGCTCCGGGGACACCTACTCCTTT
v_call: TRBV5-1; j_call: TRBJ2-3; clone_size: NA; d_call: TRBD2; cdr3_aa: CASSLGTSDTDTQYF; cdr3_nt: TGCGCCAGCAGCTTAGGGACTAGCGATACAGATACGCAGTATTTT
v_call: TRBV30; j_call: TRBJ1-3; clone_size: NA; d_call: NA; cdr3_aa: CAWMAGAVTGNTIYF; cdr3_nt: TGTGCCTGGATGGCAGGGGCCGTTACTGGAAACACCATATATTTT
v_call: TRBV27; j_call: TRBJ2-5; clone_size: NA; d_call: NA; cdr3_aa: CASSSPGVDRETQYF; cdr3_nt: TGTGCCAGCAGTTCCCCAGGGGTGGATCGGGAGACCCAGTACTTC
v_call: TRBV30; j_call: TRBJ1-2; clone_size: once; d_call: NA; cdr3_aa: CAWSRQSNYGYTF; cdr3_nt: TGTGCCTGGAGTCGACAGTCTAACTATGGCTACACCTTC
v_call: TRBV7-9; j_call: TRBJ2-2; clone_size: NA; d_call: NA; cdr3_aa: CASSPPRAPNTGELFF; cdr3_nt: TGTGCCAGCAGCCCACCGAGGGCCCCGAACACCGGGGAGCTGTTTTTT
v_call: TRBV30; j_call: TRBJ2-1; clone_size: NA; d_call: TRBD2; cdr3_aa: CAWTGLAGESFF; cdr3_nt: TGTGCCTGGACTGGACTAGCGGGAGAATCGTTCTTC
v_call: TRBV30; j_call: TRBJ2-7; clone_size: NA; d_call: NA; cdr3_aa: CAWTAGISYEQYF; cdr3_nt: TGTGCCTGGACGGCAGGGATCTCCTACGAGCAGTACTTC
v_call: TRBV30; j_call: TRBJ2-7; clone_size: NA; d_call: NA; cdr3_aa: CAWSVSYEQYF; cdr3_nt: TGTGCCTGGAGTGTGAGCTACGAGCAGTACTTC
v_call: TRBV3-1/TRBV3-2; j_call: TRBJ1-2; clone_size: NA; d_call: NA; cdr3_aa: CASSQPGGRVGYTF; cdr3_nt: TGTGCCAGCAGCCAACCGGGAGGGAGAGTCGGCTACACCTTC
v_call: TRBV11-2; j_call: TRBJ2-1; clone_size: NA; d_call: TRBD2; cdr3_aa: CASSFTSGRWNEQFF; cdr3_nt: TGTGCCAGCAGCTTCACTAGCGGGAGATGGAATGAGCAGTTCTTC
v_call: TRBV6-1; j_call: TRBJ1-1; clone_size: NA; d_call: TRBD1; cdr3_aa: CASSERDREAFF; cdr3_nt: TGTGCCAGCAGTGAAAGGGACAGGGAAGCTTTCTTT
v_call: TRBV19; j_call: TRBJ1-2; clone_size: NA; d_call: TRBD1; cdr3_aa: CASSIGTGDRLGGYTF; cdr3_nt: TGTGCCAGTAGTATCGGGACAGGGGATCGTCTTGGCGGCTACACCTTC
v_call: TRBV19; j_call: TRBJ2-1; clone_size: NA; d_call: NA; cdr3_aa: CASSIRLGDSNPQFF; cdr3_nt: TGTGCCAGTAGTATCCGACTAGGCGATTCTAATCCGCAGTTCTTC
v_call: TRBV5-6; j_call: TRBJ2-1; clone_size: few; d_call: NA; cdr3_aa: CASRRVTGNSYNEQFF; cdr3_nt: TGTGCCAGCCGGCGAGTAACAGGGAATTCCTACAATGAGCAGTTCTTC
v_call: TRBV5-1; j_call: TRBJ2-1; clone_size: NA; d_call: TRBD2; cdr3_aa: CASSLGVAGLFYNEQFF; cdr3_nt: TGCGCCAGCAGCTTGGGGGTAGCGGGGCTTTTCTACAATGAGCAGTTCTTC